One and the same sample provided the 28 T cell receptor beta chains below, sequenced in a study of T cell responses to AZD1222 COVID-19 vaccine. Clones were read by immunoSEQ multiplex PCR, and TCRdb kept only the in-frame ones, dropping some. Among around 150,000 clones listed, around 88% were seen once. The starting material was peripheral blood, obtained on day 0 of AZD1222 vaccination. The receptors come from an adult in good health.

The chain employs TRBV4-3 and TRBJ1-4; possible D gene TRBD1, 6 bases. V lost 1 base and J 8 bases, leaving 14 bases between the germline ends. This CDR3 has 15 residues. Germline values: CDR1 LGHNA, CDR2 YSLEER. The CDR3 loop reads CASSQGTRGNEKLFF. In DNA, the CDR3 is TGCGCCAGCAGCCAAGGGACCAGGGGAAACGAAAAACTGTTTTTT.

V and J are TRBV29-1 and TRBJ1-1; D ambiguous. The CDR3 length is 13 residues. V was pared by 6 bases and J by 4 bases, with 15 bases between. From germline, CDR1 is SQVTM and CDR2 ANQGSEA. The CDR3 region has the DNA TGCAGCGTCAAGACCCGTGAGGGCACTGAAGCTTTCTTT. Amino acid sequence: CSVKTREGTEAFF.

This sequence joins TRBV9 and TRBJ2-7, with D uncertain. The CDR3 loop spans 14 amino acids. V was pared by 3 bases and J by 0 bases, with 10 bases between. Germline V lookup: CDR1 SGDLS, CDR2 YYNGEE. The CDR3 protein is CASSARASSYEQYF. For the CDR3, the DNA is TGTGCCAGCAGCGCCCGGGCCAGCTCCTACGAGCAGTACTTC. Filled out from reference TRBV9 and TRBJ2-7, the complete variable domain reads DSGVTQTPKHLITATGQRVTLRCSPRSGDLSVYWYQQSLDQGLQFLIQYYNGEERAKGNILERFSAQQFPDLHSELNLSSLELGDSALYFCASSARASSYEQYFGPGTRLTVT.

The genes are TRBV5-1 and TRBJ1-2, with unresolved D. Trimming pared 3 bases from V and 4 bases from J, leaving 13 bases between. This CDR3 has 14 residues. Germline CDR1 and CDR2: SGHRS and YFSETQ. The CDR3, as DNA: TGCGCCAGCAGCTCCTTCAGGACGGGCTATGGCTACACCTTC. As protein: CASSSFRTGYGYTF. Looking up the rest from reference TRBV5-1 and TRBJ1-2 gives the full variable domain: KAGVTQTPRYLIKTRGQQVTLSCSPISGHRSVSWYQQTPGQGLQFLFEYFSETQRNKGNFPGRFSGRQFSNSRSEMNVSTLELGDSALYLCASSSFRTGYGYTFGSGTRLTVV.

This chain connects TRBV2 to TRBJ1-1, with TRBD1 identical over 7 bases. The junction had 0 bases not matched to a gene; V was cut back by 4 bases and J by 4 bases. The germline V gene has CDR1 SNHLY and CDR2 FYNNEI. The CDR3 is 12 residues long. CDR3 bases: TGTGCCAGCAGTGGGACAGGCACTGAAGCTTTCTTT. Translation: CASSGTGTEAFF. Full variable domain (rest looked up from reference TRBV2 and TRBJ1-1): EPEVTQTPSHQVTQMGQEVILRCVPISNHLYFYWYRQILGQKVEFLVSFYNNEISEKSEIFDDQFSVERPDGSNFTLKIRSTKLEDSAMYFCASSGTGTEAFFGQGTRLTVV.

This chain links TRBV6-6 with TRBJ2-7; D is perhaps TRBD1 (6 bases). The CDR3 covers 14 residues. Germline V gene sequence: CDR1 MNHNY, CDR2 SVGAGI (reference sequence). V lost 2 bases, J lost 4 bases, and 12 bases lay in between. The CDR3 DNA follows: TGTGCCAGCAGTTACCGGGACACGGATTACGAGCAGTACTTC. Residues: CASSYRDTDYEQYF.

The chain has TRBV5-6 and TRBJ1-1; D is unresolved. Trimming left V 6 bases short and J 3 bases short, with 12 bases between. The germline V gene has CDR1 SGHDT and CDR2 YYEEEE. CDR3 length: 13 residues. The CDR3 nucleotides read TGTGCCAGCACGGCGGGAGACTACACTGAAGCTTTCTTT. Amino acid sequence: CASTAGDYTEAFF.

The chain joins TRBV5-1 to TRBJ2-2, with 9 bases lining up with TRBD1. V gave up 4 bases and J gave up 0 bases; unmatched junction bases: 10. Germline V gives CDR1 SGHRS, CDR2 YFSETQ. The CDR3 covers 18 residues. CDR3 region: CASSRLLDRGSNTGELFF. The CDR3 DNA follows: TGCGCCAGCAGCCGCCTCCTGGACAGGGGATCGAACACCGGGGAGCTGTTTTTT.

The chain carries TRBV9 and TRBJ1-1; D gene uncertain. V was shortened by 1 base and J by 0 bases, with 4 bases between the two germline ends. From germline, CDR1 is SGDLS and CDR2 YYNGEE. The CDR3 is made up of 13 amino acids. The CDR3 loop reads CASSVRMNTEAFF. The CDR3 nucleotides are TGTGCCAGCAGCGTAAGAATGAACACTGAAGCTTTCTTT.

The chain recombines TRBV4-2 with TRBJ2-7; unclear D gene. V was trimmed by 0 bases and J by 6 bases, leaving 12 bases between them. Germline V lookup: CDR1 LGHNA, CDR2 YNFKEQ. The CDR3 totals 14 residues. The chain's CDR3 is CASSQDSTGSEQYF. CDR3 sequence (DNA): TGTGCCAGCAGCCAAGATAGCACGGGTAGCGAGCAGTACTTC.

V is TRBV5-5 and J is TRBJ1-5; 9 bases are a match to TRBD1. Trimming at V came to 4 bases and at J to 1 base, leaving 6 bases not matched to a gene. The V gene's germline CDR1 is SGHKS and CDR2 YYEKEE (reference sequence). The CDR3 is 16 amino acids. The CDR3 sequence is CASSTGTGMSNQPQHF. DNA of the CDR3: TGTGCCAGCAGCACCGGGACAGGGATGAGCAATCAGCCCCAGCATTTT.

In its sample, this clone was seen a few times. The CDR3 here is CASSLSGRGLAGELFF. CDR3 sequence (DNA): TGTGCCAGCAGTTTATCTGGCAGGGGCTTGGCCGGGGAGCTGTTTTTT. This chain uses TRBV28 with TRBJ2-2; D is perhaps TRBD1 (6 bases). Trimming took off 1 base at V and 6 bases at J, with 15 bases between the two ends. This CDR3 is built from 16 residues. The germline V gene has CDR1 MDHEN and CDR2 SYDVKM.

The chain recombines TRBV5-1 with TRBJ1-1; D is unclear. V was clipped by 4 bases and J by 4 bases, with 17 bases between them. The CDR3 is 15 amino acids. The germline CDR1 and CDR2 sequences are SGHRS and YFSETQ. CDR3 coding DNA: TGCGCCAGCAGCAACTCAGGTGGCACTCTCACTGAAGCTTTCTTT. It yields the protein CASSNSGGTLTEAFF.

The rearrangement links TRBV24-1 to TRBJ2-3; TRBD1 matches 10 bases. V lost 2 bases, J lost 5 bases, and 6 bases stayed unmatched. Germline-derived CDR1 and CDR2 are KGHDR and SFDVKD. This CDR3 contains 16 residues. The CDR3 reads CATSDWTGTGVDTQYF. CDR3 coding DNA: TGTGCCACCAGTGATTGGACCGGGACAGGGGTAGATACGCAGTATTTT.

The chain employs TRBV6-5 and TRBJ1-6; D gene unclear. Germline V gene data show CDR1 as MNHEY and CDR2 as SVGAGI. Deletions cut 4 bases from V and 9 bases from J, with 10 bases between. CDR3 length equals 13 residues. The CDR3 sequence is CASSFRTGSPLHF. CDR3 nucleotide sequence: TGTGCCAGCAGTTTCCGTACGGGTTCACCCCTCCACTTT.

The chain is built from TRBV2 and TRBJ2-7; TRBD1 matches at 7 bases. Germline V lookup: CDR1 SNHLY, CDR2 FYNNEI. Unmatched junction bases numbered 7, after V lost 10 bases and J lost 4 bases. This CDR3 is built from 12 residues. CDR3 nucleotide sequence: TGTGCCACTCAGAACAGGGGTTACGAGCAGTACTTC. It translates to CATQNRGYEQYF.

V gene TRBV20-1 combines with J gene TRBJ2-7; 9 positions agree with TRBD1. CDR3 length equals 14 residues. With V trimmed by 3 bases and J by 9 bases, 12 bases remained unmatched. Germline assignment: CDR1 DFQATT and CDR2 SNEGSKA (reference sequence). The CDR3 nucleotides read TGCAGTGCTAGTCCCCCCCGACAGGGGGGTGTGCAGTACTTC. Translation: CSASPPRQGGVQYF.

This clone was seen a single time. The CDR3: CASSWEGRNQPQHF. The DNA for the CDR3 is TGTGCCAGCAGCTGGGAGGGACGCAATCAGCCCCAGCATTTT. The genes are TRBV7-9 and TRBJ1-5; possibly TRBD1 for D (5 bases). CDR1 SEHNR and CDR2 FQNEAQ come from the germline V gene (reference sequence). There are 14 residues in the CDR3. V was pared by 4 bases and J by 2 bases, with 9 bases between.

The chain recombines TRBV11-3 with TRBJ2-7; D gene ambiguous. The CDR3 length is 13 residues. CDR1 and CDR2 from the germline V gene are SGHNT and YENEEA. V was pared by 5 bases and J by 5 bases, with 13 bases between. CDR3 coding DNA: TGTGCCAGCAGCCTAAGTAGGGTGCACGAGCAGTACTTC. This encodes CASSLSRVHEQYF.

The chain links TRBV9 to TRBJ2-3; TRBD2 aligns across 9 bases. CDR1 is SGDLS, CDR2 YYNGEE, per germline. Unmatched junction bases numbered 11, after V lost 2 bases and J lost 1 base. The CDR3 has 18 amino acids. CDR3 sequence (DNA): TGTGCCAGCAGCGTTTTGGGCGGGAGGGGTGTTGGCACAGATACGCAGTATTTT. Translating it yields CASSVLGGRGVGTDTQYF.

This clone was detected a few times. The genes are TRBV19 and TRBJ2-5; 7 positions agree with TRBD1. The CDR3 consists of 17 residues. Germline values: CDR1 LNHDA, CDR2 SQIVND (reference sequence). The trim removed 0 bases at V and 5 bases at J, leaving 12 bases unmatched. The CDR3, as DNA: TGTGCCAGTAGTATAGACCTTACCCAGGACAGGCCTGAGACCCAGTACTTC. It is translated as CASSIDLTQDRPETQYF.

Here the CDR3 DNA reads TGTGCCAGCAGCGTCTCATGGGCGGGAGCGGTAAATGAGCAGTTCTTC. Its translation: CASSVSWAGAVNEQFF. The chain links TRBV7-2 to TRBJ2-1, with 7 positions matching TRBD2. The CDR3 is made up of 16 amino acids. Germline V gene sequence: CDR1 SGHTA, CDR2 FQGNSA. After removal of 5 bases from V and 7 bases from J, the junction contained 14 bases not matched to a gene. The full variable domain, completed using reference TRBV7-2 and TRBJ2-1, is GAGVSQSPSNKVTEKGKDVELRCDPISGHTALYWYRQSLGQGLEFLIYFQGNSAPDKSGLPSDRFSAERTGGSVSTLTIQRTQQEDSAVYLCASSVSWAGAVNEQFFGPGTRLTVL.

The CDR3 loop is CASNARGGQGEAFF. The CDR3 bases are TGTGCCAGCAATGCCAGGGGCGGGCAGGGTGAAGCTTTCTTT. This chain uses TRBV27 with TRBJ1-1; TRBD1 is a possible D gene (6 bases). The V and J ends lost 7 bases and 7 bases respectively, with 19 bases between them. Germline values: CDR1 MNHEY, CDR2 SMNVEV (reference sequence). There are 14 residues in the CDR3.

The rearrangement uses TRBV27 and TRBJ1-2; 8 bases are a match to TRBD1. This CDR3 is built from 14 residues. V lost 3 bases to trimming and J lost 4 bases; unmatched junction nucleotides: 4. Germline CDR1 MNHEY, CDR2 SMNVEV (reference sequence). The CDR3 region is CASSFRTGPYGYTF. CDR3 sequence (DNA): TGTGCCAGCAGTTTTAGGACAGGGCCCTATGGCTACACCTTC.

The J gene is TRBJ2-5, the V gene TRBV18; D remains unclear. Germline V gene data show CDR1 as KGHSH and CDR2 as LQKENI. V was clipped by 3 bases and J by 0 bases, with 17 bases between them. This CDR3 contains 17 residues. This CDR3 reads CASSPDLTTAYQETQYF. The CDR3 coding sequence is TGTGCCAGCTCACCTGACCTGACAACTGCGTACCAAGAGACCCAGTACTTC. The variable domain in full, with the rest retrieved from reference TRBV18 and TRBJ2-5, is NAGVMQNPRHLVRRRGQEARLRCSPMKGHSHVYWYRQLPEEGLKFMVYLQKENIIDESGMPKERFSAEFPKEGPSILRIQQVVRGDSAAYFCASSPDLTTAYQETQYFGPGTRLLVL.

This chain joins TRBV6-6 and TRBJ2-3; D possibly matches TRBD1 or TRBD2 (6 bases each). The V and J ends lost 1 base and 2 bases respectively, with 13 bases between them. The CDR3 has 16 amino acids. Looked up from germline, CDR1 is MNHNY and CDR2 is SVGAGI (reference sequence). The CDR3 DNA sequence: TGTGCCAGCAGTTACTGGGGGGCTCATACCACAGATACGCAGTATTTT. Translating it yields CASSYWGAHTTDTQYF.

CDR3 protein: CASSLSGSGRSGELFF. CDR3 in DNA: TGTGCCAGCAGCTTATCGGGTAGCGGGAGATCCGGGGAGCTGTTTTTT. J is TRBJ2-2 and V is TRBV7-3, with 9 nucleotides matching TRBD2. The CDR3 contains 16 residues. Trimming cost V 2 bases and J 6 bases; bases outside gene matches: 7. Germline CDR1 SGHTA, CDR2 FQGTGA.

The chain carries TRBV7-2 and TRBJ2-3; D is undetermined. The CDR3 runs 12 residues. The V end was cut by 5 bases, the J end by 6 bases, with 9 bases between. Germline CDR1 is SGHTA and CDR2 is FQGNSA. CDR3 loop: CASSRRRDTQYF. The CDR3 bases are TGTGCCAGCAGCCGGAGAAGGGATACGCAGTATTTT.